This TCR beta chain was identified during a study of blood T cell repertoires in COVID-19. Study-level background: Nucleic acid was either cDNA or gDNA, and it came from T cells, B-cell-depleted T cells, or PBMCs.

V was cut by 5 bases and J by 4 bases, with 19 bases left in between. The CDR3 length is 16 residues. Germline V gene lookup returns CDR1 SGHAT and CDR2 FQNNGV. The authors' processing: Amplifying reference gene primers gave estimates of nucleated cell counts. Sequencing used immunoSEQ multiplex PCR; TCRdb keeps in-frame clones, though not all of them. The D gene and trimming were derived from the DNA, and the V and J assignments and clone size from that table. The sample has roughly 230,000 clones; about 83% are singletons. The chain recombines TRBV11-2 with TRBJ2-3, with D possibly TRBD1 on 6 matching bases. The TCR originated in a man aged 40-55 years with active or convalescent COVID-19. Sample: peripheral blood. As DNA, the CDR3 is TGTGCCAGCAGCATCCTCGTGGGCAGGGGCTCAGATACGCAGTATTTT. Translated: CASSILVGRGSDTQYF. The entire variable domain, with the rest obtained from reference TRBV11-2 and TRBJ2-3, is as follows: EAGVAQSPRYKIIEKRQSVAFWCNPISGHATLYWYQQILGQGPKLLIQFQNNGVVDDSQLPKDRFSAERLKGVDSTLKIQPAKLEDSAVYLCASSILVGRGSDTQYFGPGTRLTVL.